Listed below are T cell receptor beta chains from one sample, sequenced in a study of T-cell memory formation after mild COVID-19. MiXCR, run by TCRdb on the 5' RACE reads, gives a single entry per CDR3 protein. The sample carries 250,000 to 350,000 distinct CDR3 sequences, about 13% recorded once. Sequencing used PBMCs or a T cell subset sorted from them (not recorded which). The source of these receptors is a man aged 18 to 35 who had mild COVID-19 (a few samples of this study predate the infection). Cell type and time point are not known. CDR3s include the opening cysteine and the closing phenylalanine or tryptophan. Fields, in order: CDR3 DNA, CDR3 protein, D gene, J gene, V gene, clone size. A D gene is named only where the DNA matches it firmly. Size is omitted from some rows. Given values are once, few, many or a class for expanded clones.

TGTGCCAGCAGCGTAGGGGCCCCCAAGTCCGGTGGCTACACCTTC | CASSVGAPKSGGYTF | . | TRBJ1-2 | TRBV9 | .
TGCGCCAGCAGCCAAGATTCAGGGATGGGCTATGGCTACACCTTC | CASSQDSGMGYGYTF | . | TRBJ1-2 | TRBV4-1 | few
TGCAGCGTTGAAGTGGCGAACACCGGGGAGCTGTTTTTT | CSVEVANTGELFF | . | TRBJ2-2 | TRBV29-1 | few
TGTGCCAGCAGCCCCCTGATAGCGGGGTACGACAATGAGCAGTTCTTC | CASSPLIAGYDNEQFF | TRBD2 | TRBJ2-1 | TRBV4-2 | .
TGTGCCAGTCAACAGGGTGGGAACAATGAGCAGTTCTTC | CASQQGGNNEQFF | . | TRBJ2-1 | TRBV6-5 | .
TGTGCCAGCAGCTTGGGCCGCCAGGGTATCTCTGAAGCTTTCTTT | CASSLGRQGISEAFF | . | TRBJ1-1 | TRBV5-6 | few
TGTGCCAGCAGCCTCGCGGGCTATGGCTACACCTTC | CASSLAGYGYTF | . | TRBJ1-2 | TRBV7-9 | many
TGTGCCAGCAGTGTACTGCCGGGACAGGGGTTGACCCAGTACTTC | CASSVLPGQGLTQYF | TRBD1 | TRBJ2-5 | TRBV6-1 | few
TGTGCCAGCAGCCCACTAGGTAGGTCGAACACTGAAGCTTTCTTT | CASSPLGRSNTEAFF | . | TRBJ1-1 | TRBV28 | few
TGTGCCAGCAGTTCCCGGACAGGGGTCACCTATGGCTACACCTTC | CASSSRTGVTYGYTF | TRBD1 | TRBJ1-2 | TRBV6-5 | .
TGTGCCAGCAGCTTAGAGTCCATCGGAGATACGCAGTATTTT | CASSLESIGDTQYF | . | TRBJ2-3 | TRBV7-2 | few
TGCGCCAGCAGCCAAGATCCGGGGTATGAGCAGTTCTTC | CASSQDPGYEQFF | . | TRBJ2-1 | TRBV4-3 | .
TGTGCCAGCAGGAGGACCGAAGCTAACTATGGCTACACCTTC | CASRRTEANYGYTF | . | TRBJ1-2 | TRBV25-1 | .
TGTGCCAGCACTAGTTACAATGAGCAGTTCTTC | CASTSYNEQFF | . | TRBJ2-1 | TRBV27 | few
TGTGCCAGCAGCTTAGTACGGGAAGACCAAGAGACCCAGTACTTC | CASSLVREDQETQYF | . | TRBJ2-5 | TRBV7-2 | few
TGCAGTGCTAGAGTTGGGCAGGGAGAGACCCAGTACTTC | CSARVGQGETQYF | . | TRBJ2-5 | TRBV20-1 | few
TGCGCCAGTTCCGTCAGGGGGTTAAATGAAAAACTGTTTTTT | CASSVRGLNEKLFF | TRBD1 | TRBJ1-4 | TRBV5-1 | .
TGTGCCAGCAGAGGCGGGACTAGCGGTCCCGGGGAGCTGTTTTTT | CASRGGTSGPGELFF | TRBD2 | TRBJ2-2 | TRBV4-2 | many
TGTGCCAGCAGCACAGGCGGCGGGGGCAATGAGCAGTTCTTC | CASSTGGGGNEQFF | TRBD2 | TRBJ2-1 | TRBV7-8 | .
TGTGCCATCTCCGCCCCGGCGGGGACACTTTCCTACGAGCAGTACTTC | CAISAPAGTLSYEQYF | . | TRBJ2-7 | TRBV10-3 | .
TGCAGCGTTGGTCTACAAGAGACCCAGTACTTC | CSVGLQETQYF | . | TRBJ2-5 | TRBV29-1 | many
TGCGCCAGCAGGCGACTAGCGGGGGCCAGCACAGATACGCAGTATTTT | CASRRLAGASTDTQYF | TRBD2 | TRBJ2-3 | TRBV4-1 | .
TGTGCCAGCAGTCACTCCGGGACTTTCCCTGGTACGCAGTATTTT | CASSHSGTFPGTQYF | . | TRBJ2-3 | TRBV11-2 | few
TGTGCCAGCAGTTGGACTAGCTCTGGCACCGGGGAGCTGTTTTTT | CASSWTSSGTGELFF | TRBD2 | TRBJ2-2 | TRBV7-3 | .
TGTGCCAGCAGACCGACAGGGTCTCACGAGCAGTACTTC | CASRPTGSHEQYF | TRBD1 | TRBJ2-7 | TRBV11-2 | .
TGTGCCACCACCTCCCGGGACAGCTCCTACGAGCAGTACTTC | CATTSRDSSYEQYF | TRBD1 | TRBJ2-7 | TRBV12-3/TRBV12-4 | few
TGTGCCAGTAATAAGGGGTGGAACACTGAAGCTTTCTTT | CASNKGWNTEAFF | . | TRBJ1-1 | TRBV19 | once
TGTGCCATCAGGGATGCCGGGACCCACGGCAATGAGCAGTTCTTC | CAIRDAGTHGNEQFF | . | TRBJ2-1 | TRBV10-3 | many
TGTGCCACCAGCAGAGATGGGTCGGGAGAGACCCAGTACTTC | CATSRDGSGETQYF | . | TRBJ2-5 | TRBV15 | few
TGTGCCAGCAGCACCCCTCGGACAGGGAGGTACGAGCAGTACTTC | CASSTPRTGRYEQYF | TRBD1 | TRBJ2-7 | TRBV11-2 | few
TGTGCCAGCAGTTTCAAGGGCGGGGCCTCCTACGAGCAGTACTTC | CASSFKGGASYEQYF | . | TRBJ2-7 | TRBV6-2/TRBV6-3 | .
TGTGCCAGCAGCTTCCCCAGGGCCACCGGGGAGCTGTTTTTT | CASSFPRATGELFF | . | TRBJ2-2 | TRBV11-2 | many
TGCAGTGCCAACGTGTGGGCAGGGGGAATCAATCAGCCCCAGCATTTT | CSANVWAGGINQPQHF | TRBD1 | TRBJ1-5 | TRBV20-1 | .
TGTGCCAGCACCGGCAAGAACACTGAAGCTTTCTTT | CASTGKNTEAFF | . | TRBJ1-1 | TRBV6-1 | .
TGTGCCAGCAGCCAATCACACGGACGGTTGAACACTGAAGCTTTCTTT | CASSQSHGRLNTEAFF | . | TRBJ1-1 | TRBV4-2 | .
TGTGCCAGCAGCCTCCAGGCAGGGTACTCCTACGAGCAGTACTTC | CASSLQAGYSYEQYF | . | TRBJ2-7 | TRBV7-2 | many
TGTGCCAGCAGCGTCCCGGGGAGCACAGATACGCAGTATTTT | CASSVPGSTDTQYF | . | TRBJ2-3 | TRBV9 | .
TGTGCCAGCGGCTTCACCTACGAGCAGTACTTC | CASGFTYEQYF | . | TRBJ2-7 | TRBV6-2/TRBV6-3 | few
TGCAGTGCTAGAGATCCCGGGACAGGGTTCTACGAGCAGTACTTC | CSARDPGTGFYEQYF | TRBD1 | TRBJ2-7 | TRBV20-1 | .
TGCGCCAGCAGCCAAGAATACGGGGAGCTGTTTTTT | CASSQEYGELFF | . | TRBJ2-2 | TRBV4-3 | few
TGTGCCAGCAGTCACGGACGGACCCTAATGGAAGAAAAACTGTTTTTT | CASSHGRTLMEEKLFF | . | TRBJ1-4 | TRBV6-2/TRBV6-3 | .
TGTGCCAGCAGTGACAATTTCGGGGGGGCGGTTGAGACCCAGTACTTC | CASSDNFGGAVETQYF | TRBD2 | TRBJ2-5 | TRBV7-2 | .
TGCGCCAGCAGCCAAGATGGGGAGGAAAGTGAGCAGTTCTTC | CASSQDGEESEQFF | . | TRBJ2-1 | TRBV4-1 | .
TGTGCCAGCTCACCACCTGGGACAGGGGCCGCTGTCACTGAAGCTTTCTTT | CASSPPGTGAAVTEAFF | TRBD1 | TRBJ1-1 | TRBV18 | .
TGCGCCAGCAGTGAGCCAGCCTATGGTGAAAAACTGTTTTTT | CASSEPAYGEKLFF | . | TRBJ1-4 | TRBV10-2 | few
TGCGCCAGCAGCCACCCGCGCACAGATACGCAGTATTTT | CASSHPRTDTQYF | . | TRBJ2-3 | TRBV4-1 | many
TGCAGCGTCGGGACAGGGTTCAAGCAGCCCCAGCATTTT | CSVGTGFKQPQHF | TRBD1 | TRBJ1-5 | TRBV29-1 | few
TGCAGCGCCTATTCCGGTGCCTACGAGCAGTACTTC | CSAYSGAYEQYF | . | TRBJ2-7 | TRBV29-1 | few
TGTGCCAGCAGCCGATTAGCGGGGGGGCCCACAGATACGCAGTATTTT | CASSRLAGGPTDTQYF | TRBD2 | TRBJ2-3 | TRBV7-9 | .
TGTGCCAGCAGTTCCCCGGGACAGGGGGCCAAAAACATTCAGTACTTC | CASSSPGQGAKNIQYF | TRBD1 | TRBJ2-4 | TRBV12-3/TRBV12-4 | few
TGCAGTGCTGGGACTAGCACAGATACGCAGTATTTT | CSAGTSTDTQYF | . | TRBJ2-3 | TRBV20-1 | few
TGTGCCAGCAGACCGACTAGCGCCGGAGATACGCAGTATTTT | CASRPTSAGDTQYF | TRBD2 | TRBJ2-3 | TRBV28 | few
TGTGCCAGCCTATCGGGGAACACTGAAGCTTTCTTT | CASLSGNTEAFF | . | TRBJ1-1 | TRBV13 | .
TGTGCCAGCAGTTTTGGTAGAGGAGCGACCCAGTACTTC | CASSFGRGATQYF | . | TRBJ2-5 | TRBV28 | .
TGTGCCAGCAGCTTTGGGGGAACCTACGAGCAGTACTTC | CASSFGGTYEQYF | . | TRBJ2-7 | TRBV7-6 | .